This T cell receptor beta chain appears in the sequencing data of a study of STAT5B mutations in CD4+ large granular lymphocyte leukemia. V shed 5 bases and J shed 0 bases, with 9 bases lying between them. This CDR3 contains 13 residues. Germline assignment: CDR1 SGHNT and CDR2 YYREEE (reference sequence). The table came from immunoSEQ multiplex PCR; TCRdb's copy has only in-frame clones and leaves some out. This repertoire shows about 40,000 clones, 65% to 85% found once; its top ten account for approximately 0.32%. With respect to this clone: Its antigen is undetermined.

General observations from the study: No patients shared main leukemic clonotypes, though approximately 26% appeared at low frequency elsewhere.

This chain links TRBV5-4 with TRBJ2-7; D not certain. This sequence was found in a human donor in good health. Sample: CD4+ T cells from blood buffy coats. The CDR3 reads CASSLPNSYEQYF. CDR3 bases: TGTGCCAGCAGTCTCCCCAACTCCTACGAGCAGTACTTC.